This T cell receptor (beta chain) came from a study of blood T cell repertoires in COVID-19. Across the study: Some COVID-19 samples were acute and others convalescent; all came from the United States, Italy and Spain. The analysed material was cDNA or gDNA that came from T cells, B-cell-depleted T cells, or PBMCs.

This clone has only a few counts. Data came from immunoSEQ multiplex PCR; TCRdb stores just in-frame clones and leaves some out. This sample yields 230,000 or so clones, of which 80% to 90% are seen a single time; 7.5% belongs to the top ten. Recruited during active infection, patients (from Seattle) were subsequently followed longitudinally. Trimming removed 2 bases from V and 3 bases from J; junction bases left unmatched: 2. Germline V gives CDR1 LNHDA, CDR2 SQIVND (reference sequence). This CDR3 is 15 amino acids long. The chain links TRBV19 to TRBJ2-7; 12 bases agree with TRBD2. The specimen sequenced was peripheral blood. This TCR was recovered from a woman older than 75 with COVID-19, enrolled during active disease. The CDR3 reads CASSITSGGNYEQYF. As DNA, the CDR3 is TGTGCCAGTAGTATAACTAGCGGGGGGAACTACGAGCAGTACTTC.